This record covers a single TCR beta chain. Its antigen is not identified. The entry originates in a study of CXCR3-negative and CXCR3-positive naive CD8 T cells. The study's findings and limits: Relative to CXCR3-negative naive cells, CXCR3-positive naive cells had more hydrophobic TRB CDR3s. Memory CD8+ cells showed much lower diversity, while both naive subsets were comparably high.

This CDR3 region has 15 residues. Germline V CDR1 and CDR2: MNHEY, SVGEGT. TRB cDNA libraries were made by UMI-labeled 5' RACE. TCRdb re-called the 5' RACE reads; one entry per CDR3 protein, DNA not given. Its listing shows 95,000 to 100,000 distinct CDR3 sequences. The sequenced sample was naive CXCR3+ CD8+ T cells from blood. Subset indicated: CD45RO-CCR7+CD27+CD95- naive CD8+ T cells expressing CXCR3 (TNR3+). This rearrangement joins TRBV6-2 or TRBV6-3 to TRBJ2-2; TCRdb indicates TRBD2, and absent DNA this call remains unverified. The TCR was taken from a human donor in good health. Some clones in this sample may be carry-over from other donors' samples. This CDR3 is CASSYDLVDTGELFF.